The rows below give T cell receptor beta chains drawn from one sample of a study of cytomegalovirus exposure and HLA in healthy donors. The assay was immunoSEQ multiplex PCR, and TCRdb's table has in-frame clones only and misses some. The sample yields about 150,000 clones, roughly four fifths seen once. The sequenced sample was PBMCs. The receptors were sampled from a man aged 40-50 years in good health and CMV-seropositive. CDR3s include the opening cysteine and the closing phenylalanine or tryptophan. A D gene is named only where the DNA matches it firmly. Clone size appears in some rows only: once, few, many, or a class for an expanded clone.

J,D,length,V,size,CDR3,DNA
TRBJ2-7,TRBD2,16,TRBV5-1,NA,CASRLAGGGGSYEQYF,TGCGCCAGCAGGCTAGCGGGAGGGGGAGGCTCCTACGAGCAGTACTTC
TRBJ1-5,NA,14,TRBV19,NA,CASLPGQGGQPQHF,TGTGCCAGCCTCCCAGGGCAGGGTGGACAGCCCCAGCATTTT
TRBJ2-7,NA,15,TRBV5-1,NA,CASSLGPGNTYEQYF,TGCGCCAGCAGCTTGGGGCCAGGGAATACCTACGAGCAGTACTTC
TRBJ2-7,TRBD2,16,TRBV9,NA,CASSVGDPGGGYEQYF,TGTGCCAGCAGCGTAGGGGACCCGGGAGGAGGGTACGAGCAGTACTTC
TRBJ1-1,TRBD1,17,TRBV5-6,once,CASSLRQGSLWGTEAFF,TGTGCCAGCAGCTTAAGACAGGGATCCCTTTGGGGCACTGAAGCTTTCTTT
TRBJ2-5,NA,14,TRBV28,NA,CASSLWANQETQYF,TGTGCCAGCAGTTTATGGGCCAACCAAGAGACCCAGTACTTC
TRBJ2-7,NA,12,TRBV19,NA,CASSMGDYEQYF,TGTGCCAGTAGTATGGGAGACTACGAGCAGTACTTC
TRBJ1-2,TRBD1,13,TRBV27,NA,CASSLPGGYGYTF,TGTGCCAGCAGTTTACCAGGGGGCTATGGCTACACCTTC
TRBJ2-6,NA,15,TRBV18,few,CASSKSESGANVLTF,TGTGCCAGCTCGAAGAGTGAGTCTGGGGCCAACGTCCTGACTTTC
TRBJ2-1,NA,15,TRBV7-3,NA,CASSPETSIPQEQFF,TGTGCCAGCAGCCCTGAGACTAGTATCCCCCAGGAGCAGTTCTTC
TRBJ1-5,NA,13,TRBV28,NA,CASSRVGQLPPHF,TGTGCCAGCAGTCGAGTCGGACAGCTACCCCCGCATTTT
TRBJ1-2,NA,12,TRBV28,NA,CASISGDYGYTF,TGTGCCAGCATATCCGGGGACTATGGCTACACCTTC
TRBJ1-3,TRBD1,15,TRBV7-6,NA,CASSAQGASGNTIYF,TGTGCCAGCAGCGCACAGGGGGCTTCTGGAAACACCATATATTTT
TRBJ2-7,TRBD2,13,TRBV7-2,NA,CASSTRTSDEQYF,TGTGCCAGCAGCACCCGGACTAGCGACGAGCAGTACTTC